This paragraph covers one T cell receptor (beta chain) sequence. These data belong to a study of cytotoxic CD8 clonotypes in ibrutinib-treated CLL. Clones were sequenced by immunoSEQ multiplex PCR, and TCRdb holds only the in-frame ones, with some missing. Of 15,000 to 20,000 clones in the sample, roughly 80% are singletons; the top ten hold approximately 5%. Sequencing was performed on PBMCs, taken before ibrutinib treatment. The sequence was collected from a human donor with chronic lymphocytic leukemia.

In DNA form, the CDR3 reads TGTGCCAGCAGCTTCTCCTGGGGGATCAAACTGCCTGAAGCTTTCTTT. Translating it yields CASSFSWGIKLPEAFF. This chain connects TRBV12-1 to TRBJ1-1. TRBV12-1 is assigned pseudogene status. This CDR3 spans 16 amino acids.